This T cell receptor (beta chain) was identified during a study of cytomegalovirus exposure and HLA in healthy donors. Study results and caveats: For most TCR sequences rarity was the rule, although some public TCRs occurred in many donors. Altogether, 150 to 200 TCR beta chains were recorded as cytomegalovirus-associated.

A word on this clone: What it recognizes is unknown.

This CDR3 is built from 12 residues. Germline CDR1 is MNHEY and CDR2 is SVGAGI. The ends were cut back, 6 bases at V and 4 bases at J, with 10 bases in the middle. Clones were sequenced by immunoSEQ multiplex PCR, and TCRdb holds only the in-frame ones, with some missing. The sample holds more than 95,000 clones, 90% to 97% seen once. Material for sequencing was PBMCs. The chain recombines TRBV6-5 with TRBJ2-7, with a tentative D call TRBD2 (5 bases). The sequence derives from a man younger than 35 in good health and CMV-seronegative. The CDR3 region has the DNA TGTGCCAGCAGCTCCCGGGGATACGAGCAGTACTTC. Translated: CASSSRGYEQYF.